This passage covers 22 T cell receptor beta chains from one sample sequenced in a study of Graves' ophthalmopathy and Graves' hyperthyroidism. RNA transcripts provided the template for amplifying TCR beta CDR3 regions. An opening RT-PCR round employed HTBI primers and preceded a second-round multiplex PCR. A single record per CDR3 protein comes from TCRdb applying MiXCR to the multiplex PCR reads. The sample carries 400,000 or so distinct CDR3 sequences, approximately 15% recorded once. The sequenced sample consisted of peripheral blood. These receptors originate from a woman between 18 and 29 years old with stable Graves' hyperthyroidism.

This chain connects TRBV24-1 to TRBJ2-2; 8 bases agree with TRBD2. The CDR3 covers 14 residues. The V gene end was trimmed by 9 bases and the J gene end by 5 bases; junction bases not matched to a gene: 7. The germline CDR1 and CDR2 sequences are KGHDR and SFDVKD. The CDR3 nucleotides read TGTGCCACCTCCGCGGGACTAGAGACCGGGGAGCTGTTTTTT. Translating gives CATSAGLETGELFF.

This clonotype came up many times. The chain employs TRBV20-1 and TRBJ2-5; unclear D gene. V was trimmed by 0 bases and J by 2 bases, leaving 10 bases between them. This CDR3 region has 14 residues. Germline CDR1 DFQATT, CDR2 SNEGSKA (reference sequence). The CDR3 DNA reads TGCAGTGCTAGAGAGGGCGTGGGTCAAGAGACCCAGTACTTC. It codes for CSAREGVGQETQYF.

This clonotype was seen ten or more times. The rearrangement joins TRBV5-1 to TRBJ1-1; D may be TRBD1 (5 bases). CDR1 and CDR2 (germline): SGHRS, YFSETQ. Trimming pared 4 bases from V and 4 bases from J, leaving 14 bases between. This CDR3 contains 14 residues. Here the CDR3 DNA reads TGCGCCAGCAGCACCGGGACCCCGGGCACTGAAGCTTTCTTT. Protein: CASSTGTPGTEAFF.

This clonotype was observed a handful of times. The rearrangement uses TRBV7-3 and TRBJ2-2; tentative D call: TRBD1 (6 bases). V was trimmed by 1 base and J by 0 bases, leaving 9 bases between them. The CDR3 is 16 residues long. Germline V gene lookup returns CDR1 SGHTA and CDR2 FQGTGA. The CDR3 loop reads CASSLIRTANTGELFF. CDR3 in DNA: TGTGCCAGCAGCTTAATCCGGACAGCGAACACCGGGGAGCTGTTTTTT.

This clonotype was seen ten or more times. The chain employs TRBV20-1 and TRBJ2-5; D perhaps matches TRBD1 (6 bases). Per the germline V gene, CDR1 is DFQATT and CDR2 is SNEGSKA (reference sequence). There are 13 residues in the CDR3. V lost 5 bases, J lost 2 bases, and 12 bases lay in between. This chain's CDR3 is CSAGPGEQETQYF. The CDR3, as DNA: TGCAGTGCTGGCCCAGGGGAACAAGAGACCCAGTACTTC.

The CDR3: CASSLDMGGPYF. The CDR3 DNA reads as TGTGCCAGCAGCCTAGACATGGGGGGTCCGTACTTC. This rearrangement joins TRBV5-4 to TRBJ2-7, with D possibly being TRBD2 (6 bases). The CDR3 is 12 amino acids. V was pared by 4 bases and J by 12 bases, with 17 bases between. Germline V gene lookup returns CDR1 SGHNT and CDR2 YYREEE (reference sequence).

About this clonotype: An end of the junction does not agree with germline; a read error may underlie this. J is TRBJ1-2 and V is TRBV6-2 or TRBV6-3; D gene unclear. The germline CDR1 and CDR2 sequences are MNHEY and SVGEGT. The CDR3 has 8 amino acids. The CDR3 coding sequence is TGTGCCAGCAGTTACGCAAGTTTC. Amino acid sequence: CASSYASF.

This clonotype was counted ten times or more. V usage is TRBV29-1 and J usage is TRBJ2-7, with 7 bases aligning to TRBD2. Germline V gene lookup returns CDR1 SQVTM and CDR2 ANQGSEA. This CDR3 is 15 amino acids long. V trimming: 6 bases; J trimming: 5 bases; junction bases outside the gene matches: 16. CDR3 region: CSVRPRLAVGNEQYF. The DNA of the CDR3 is TGCAGCGTCAGACCCCGGCTAGCGGTGGGAAACGAGCAGTACTTC.

This clonotype was seen a handful of times. CDR3 nucleotides: TGTGCCATCAGAGACATCATAGCGGGACAAGAGACCCAGTACTTC. Its protein is CAIRDIIAGQETQYF. The genes are TRBV10-3 and TRBJ2-5; 8 positions agree with TRBD2. The CDR3 runs to 15 residues. The germline V gene encodes CDR1 ENHRY and CDR2 SYGVKD. The junction had 8 bases not matched to a gene; V was cut back by 6 bases and J by 2 bases.

There are a few counts of this clonotype. The chain carries TRBV18 and TRBJ2-6; D is uncertain. The germline gives CDR1 KGHSH, CDR2 LQKENI. This CDR3 has 16 amino acids. Between the trimmed V and J ends, which lost 2 bases and 0 bases, there was a span of 8 bases. This chain's CDR3 is CASSPDRSSGANVLTF. CDR3 nucleotide sequence: TGTGCCAGCTCACCAGACCGAAGCTCTGGGGCCAACGTCCTGACTTTC.

The genes are TRBV19 and TRBJ1-2; D is unclear. The CDR3 consists of 12 residues. The germline CDR1 and CDR2 sequences are LNHDA and SQIVND (reference sequence). Trimming took 6 bases from V and 7 from J, leaving 12 bases between them. This CDR3 reads CASSVEGFGYTF. CDR3 nucleotide sequence: TGTGCCAGTAGCGTAGAAGGGTTTGGCTACACCTTC.

The sample holds many counts of this clonotype. V and J are TRBV7-2 and TRBJ1-1; weak D call: TRBD1 (5 bases). The CDR3 has 16 residues. The V end was cut by 0 bases, the J end by 1 base, with 12 bases between. Germline V gene lookup returns CDR1 SGHTA and CDR2 FQGNSA. As DNA, the CDR3 is TGTGCCAGCAGCTTAGCTGGGACCTCCTCGAACACTGAAGCTTTCTTT. It yields the protein CASSLAGTSSNTEAFF.

This chain connects TRBV6-2 or TRBV6-3 to TRBJ2-7; D is ambiguous. V lost 0 bases to trimming and J lost 7 bases, with 4 bases between them. From germline, CDR1 is MNHEY and CDR2 SVGEGT. The CDR3 has 11 amino acids. The CDR3 DNA sequence: TGTGCCAGCAGTTACTCGTGGGAGCAGTACTTC. Translated, it gives CASSYSWEQYF.

This clonotype was observed many times. V gene TRBV29-1 combines with J gene TRBJ1-1; D not certain. The CDR3 spans 12 residues. V was clipped by 7 bases and J by 0 bases, with 9 bases between them. CDR1 SQVTM and CDR2 ANQGSEA come from the germline V gene. CDR3 loop: CSGRLLNTEAFF. The CDR3 bases are TGCAGCGGAAGACTGTTGAACACTGAAGCTTTCTTT.

This clonotype was observed at least ten times. The J gene is TRBJ1-2, the V gene TRBV27; TRBD1 might be the D (6 bases). CDR1 and CDR2 from the germline V gene are MNHEY and SMNVEV (reference sequence). Trimming shortened V by 0 bases and J by 2 bases, and 10 bases separated the two germline ends. The CDR3 spans 15 residues. DNA for the CDR3: TGTGCCAGCAGTTTATCTAGACAGGCGAACTATGGCTACACCTTC. Translation gives CASSLSRQANYGYTF.

This clonotype was seen just once. The chain has TRBV28 and TRBJ2-7; tentatively, D is TRBD2 (6 bases). Trimming took 6 bases from V and 6 from J, leaving 12 bases between them. This CDR3 comprises 12 residues. CDR1 is MDHEN, CDR2 SYDVKM, per germline. The CDR3 loop reads CASSLWDSEQYF. The CDR3, as DNA: TGTGCCAGCAGCCTCTGGGACTCCGAGCAGTACTTC.

This clonotype was counted many times. This sequence joins TRBV10-3 and TRBJ2-5; D not resolved. Germline assignment: CDR1 ENHRY and CDR2 SYGVKD. This CDR3 is 15 amino acids long. Trimming pared 1 base from V and 0 bases from J, leaving 9 bases between. The CDR3 here is CAISELQGNQETQYF. In DNA, the CDR3 is TGTGCCATCAGTGAGTTGCAAGGGAACCAAGAGACCCAGTACTTC.

The sample holds one count of this clonotype. This chain links TRBV12-3 or TRBV12-4 with TRBJ2-5; TRBD1 matches 8 bases. The CDR3 has 18 amino acids. Unmatched junction bases numbered 17, after V lost 4 bases and J lost 4 bases. The CDR3: CASSYSGEKQGAGETQYF. The CDR3 nucleotides read TGTGCCAGCAGTTACTCGGGCGAAAAGCAGGGGGCGGGAGAGACCCAGTACTTC.

The genes are TRBV11-1 and TRBJ1-1; 12 nucleotides match TRBD1. This CDR3 is built from 16 residues. Trimming cost V 5 bases and J 3 bases; bases outside gene matches: 7. Germline assignment: CDR1 SGHAT and CDR2 FQDESV (reference sequence). The CDR3 loop reads CASSPWDRGRDTEAFF. The CDR3 region has the DNA TGTGCCAGCAGCCCCTGGGACAGGGGGCGGGACACTGAAGCTTTCTTT.

This clonotype showed up many times. The gene calls are TRBV7-8 and TRBJ2-7, with TRBD1 matching 9 bases. Germline loops: CDR1 SGHVS, CDR2 FQNEAQ. The J segment lost 3 bases and the V segment lost 6 bases, leaving 18 bases of the junction unmatched. This CDR3 is built from 18 residues. The CDR3 DNA is TGTGCCAGCAGTTCTATCGCGACCGGGACAGGGTCCTTCTACGAGCAGTACTTC. This translates into CASSSIATGTGSFYEQYF.

This clonotype was seen once. A junction boundary mismatches the germline segment, possibly from a read error. V and J are TRBV24-1 and TRBJ1-2, with 7 bases that match TRBD1. This CDR3 spans 18 amino acids. Germline V gene sequence: CDR1 KGHDR, CDR2 SFDVKD. The CDR3, as DNA: TGTGCTACCAGTGATTCCCGACAGGGTACCCCCTCCTACTATGGCTACAGCTTC. This translates into CATSDSRQGTPSYYGYSF.

The chain uses TRBV3-1 and TRBJ2-5; perhaps D is TRBD1 or TRBD2 (5 bases each). CDR3 length: 15 residues. V gave up 1 base and J gave up 4 bases, with 13 bases separating them. Germline V gene lookup returns CDR1 LGHDT and CDR2 YNNKEL (reference sequence). The CDR3 nucleotides are TGTGCCAGCAGCCAAGGAGCAGGGACGGTAGAGACCCAGTACTTC. It translates to CASSQGAGTVETQYF.